This TCR beta chain is drawn from a study of T cell changes during pregnancy in multiple sclerosis. TCRdb's table, derived via immunoSEQ multiplex PCR, lists solely in-frame clones and lacks some. This sample has about 47,000 clones, with around 92% found just once. The germline V gene has CDR1 MNHEY and CDR2 SMNVEV (reference sequence). This CDR3 has 13 amino acids. J lost 6 bases, V lost 6 bases, and 5 bases had no gene match. This TCR came from a female donor with multiple sclerosis, enrolled in a pregnancy study. The sequenced sample was peripheral blood, obtained in the third trimester of pregnancy. The rearrangement links TRBV27 to TRBJ2-3; TRBD1 agrees at 8 bases. This chain's CDR3 is CASRGQGLDTQYF. CDR3 in DNA: TGTGCCAGCAGAGGACAGGGCCTTGATACGCAGTATTTT.